The 5 T cell receptor beta chains given below trace back to one sample, sequenced in a study of blood T cell repertoires in COVID-19. Sequencing used immunoSEQ multiplex PCR; TCRdb keeps in-frame clones, though not all of them. The sample gives some 250,000 clones, roughly nine tenths of which show up once; roughly 1.2% is in the top ten. The sample taken for sequencing was PBMCs or T cells enriched from blood (not recorded which). These receptors were taken from a human donor in a cohort exposed to, infected with or recovered from COVID-19 (not recorded which). The donor label of this sample is uncertain.

This chain links TRBV2 with TRBJ1-2, with D perhaps TRBD1 (6 bases). The CDR3 has 15 residues. Germline V CDR1 and CDR2: SNHLY, FYNNEI. V gave up 8 bases and J gave up 1 base, with 17 bases separating them. The CDR3 DNA is TGTGCCAGCGCTAGGGGGGGCGAAGGTAACTATGGCTACACCTTC. Translation: CASARGGEGNYGYTF.

V usage is TRBV12-3 or TRBV12-4 and J usage is TRBJ2-7; TRBD1 matches 7 bases. The V and J ends lost 9 bases and 5 bases, in that order; junction bases with no gene match: 7. The CDR3 is 12 residues long. CDR3 region: CASRQGVHEQYF. The CDR3 nucleotides read TGTGCCAGTAGACAGGGAGTACACGAGCAGTACTTC.

The chain combines TRBV29-1 with TRBJ2-1; maybe TRBD2 (6 bases). Germline V lookup: CDR1 SQVTM, CDR2 ANQGSEA. Deletions cut 7 bases from V and 6 bases from J, with 16 bases between. This CDR3 spans 13 amino acids. CDR3 in amino acids: CSGAGSYVNEQFF. For the CDR3, the DNA is TGCAGCGGGGCGGGGTCCTATGTCAATGAGCAGTTCTTC.

The chain combines TRBV19 with TRBJ1-1; D unresolved. Germline loops: CDR1 LNHDA, CDR2 SQIVND (reference sequence). The length of the CDR3 is 15 residues. Trimming pared 5 bases from V and 0 bases from J, leaving 13 bases between. CDR3 in amino acids: CASSARAGMNTEAFF. Written as DNA, the CDR3 is TGTGCCAGTAGTGCCCGGGCGGGGATGAACACTGAAGCTTTCTTT.

The chain has TRBV5-5 and TRBJ1-1, with unresolved D. Trimming took off 4 bases at V and 2 bases at J, with 15 bases between the two ends. Looked up from germline, CDR1 is SGHKS and CDR2 is YYEKEE (reference sequence). The length of the CDR3 is 15 residues. The CDR3 loop reads CASSSVGVINTEAFF. The CDR3 coding sequence is TGTGCCAGCAGCAGCGTGGGAGTGATCAACACTGAAGCTTTCTTT.